This TCR beta chain was retrieved from a study of beta chain features in type 1 diabetes. Across the study: No patient-donor differences in age, gender, total cells or subset yield. All samples together contributed 100 million to 120 million sorted cells for examination.

What was sequenced were expressed TCRB transcripts, since all of the isolated RNA had been reverse transcribed. The data were produced by immunoSEQ multiplex PCR, yet TCRdb's version contains in-frame clones alone and is incomplete. The table lists some 180,000 clones, about 13% of them singletons. This clone was detected a few times. The trim removed 4 bases at V and 4 bases at J, leaving 10 bases unmatched. The CDR3 extends over 15 amino acids. Germline values: CDR1 SGHNT, CDR2 YYREEE (reference sequence). Sequenced sample: central memory CD4+ T cells from blood. This receptor was obtained from a young woman in good health. The rearrangement links TRBV5-4 to TRBJ2-7; 8 bases match TRBD2. The CDR3, as DNA: TGTGCCAGCAGCGACGCGGGGGCGGGAGGTTACGAGCAGTACTTC. Residues: CASSDAGAGGYEQYF.